This TCR beta chain was captured in a study of blood T cell repertoires in COVID-19. Study-level background: The analysed material was cDNA or gDNA that came from T cells, B-cell-depleted T cells, or PBMCs.

As handled by the study authors: Amplified reference gene primers provided the basis for estimating nucleated cell counts. Sequencing used immunoSEQ multiplex PCR; TCRdb keeps in-frame clones, though not all of them. V and J calls and clone size are as listed in that table; D and trimming were resolved from the DNA. The top ten clones hold 2.5% to 3.5% of a sample with 220,000 or so clones, about 85% of them seen once. Sequencing was done on a sample of peripheral blood. This sequence was found in a man aged 45 to 65 who had recovered from COVID-19.

CDR3 nucleotides: TGTGCCAGCAGTCCCACAGACCTTACCTACAATGAGCAGTTCTTC. Its protein product is CASSPTDLTYNEQFF. The chain recombines TRBV27 with TRBJ2-1, with D unclear. Germline CDR1 MNHEY, CDR2 SMNVEV (reference sequence). The ends were cut back, 5 bases at V and 2 bases at J, with 13 bases in the middle. The CDR3 contains 15 residues.